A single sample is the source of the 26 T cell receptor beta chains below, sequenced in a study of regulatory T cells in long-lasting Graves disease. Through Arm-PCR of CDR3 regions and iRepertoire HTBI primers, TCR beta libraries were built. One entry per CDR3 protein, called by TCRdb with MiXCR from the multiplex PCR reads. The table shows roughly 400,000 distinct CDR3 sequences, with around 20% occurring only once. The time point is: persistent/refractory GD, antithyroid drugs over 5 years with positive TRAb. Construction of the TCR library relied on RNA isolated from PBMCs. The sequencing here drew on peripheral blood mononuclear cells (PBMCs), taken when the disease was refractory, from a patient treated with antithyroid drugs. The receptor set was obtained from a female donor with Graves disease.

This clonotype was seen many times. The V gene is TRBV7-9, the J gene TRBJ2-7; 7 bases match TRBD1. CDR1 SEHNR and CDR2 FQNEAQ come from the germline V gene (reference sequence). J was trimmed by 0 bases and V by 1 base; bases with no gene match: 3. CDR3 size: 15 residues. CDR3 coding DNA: TGTGCCAGCAGCTTAGGGGGGACAGCCTCCTACGAGCAGTACTTC. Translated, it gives CASSLGGTASYEQYF.

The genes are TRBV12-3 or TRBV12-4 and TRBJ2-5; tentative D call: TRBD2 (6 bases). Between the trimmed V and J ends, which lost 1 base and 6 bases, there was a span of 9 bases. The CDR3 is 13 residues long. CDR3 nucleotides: TGTGCCAGCAGTTTAGGGGGGGTGAAGACCCAGTACTTC. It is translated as CASSLGGVKTQYF.

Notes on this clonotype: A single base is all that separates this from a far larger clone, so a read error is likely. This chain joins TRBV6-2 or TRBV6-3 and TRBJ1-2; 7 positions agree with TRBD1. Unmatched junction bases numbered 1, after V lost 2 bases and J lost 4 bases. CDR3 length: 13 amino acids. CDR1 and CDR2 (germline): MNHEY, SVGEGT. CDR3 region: CASSYGDSYGYTF. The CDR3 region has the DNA TGTGCCAGCAGTTACGGGGACAGCTATGGCTACACCTTC.

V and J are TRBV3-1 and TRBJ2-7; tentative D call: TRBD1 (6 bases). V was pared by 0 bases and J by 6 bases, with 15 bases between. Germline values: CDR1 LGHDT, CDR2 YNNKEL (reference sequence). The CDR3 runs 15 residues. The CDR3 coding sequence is TGTGCCAGCAGCCAAGATCTTCCGACAGGCCGCGAGCAGTACTTC. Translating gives CASSQDLPTGREQYF.

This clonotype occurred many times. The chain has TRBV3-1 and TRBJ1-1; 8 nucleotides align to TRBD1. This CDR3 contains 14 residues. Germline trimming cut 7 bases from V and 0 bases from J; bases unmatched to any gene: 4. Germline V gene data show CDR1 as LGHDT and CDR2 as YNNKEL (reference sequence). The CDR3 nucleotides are TGTGCCAGCACCACGGACAGGGTGAACACTGAAGCTTTCTTT. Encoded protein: CASTTDRVNTEAFF.

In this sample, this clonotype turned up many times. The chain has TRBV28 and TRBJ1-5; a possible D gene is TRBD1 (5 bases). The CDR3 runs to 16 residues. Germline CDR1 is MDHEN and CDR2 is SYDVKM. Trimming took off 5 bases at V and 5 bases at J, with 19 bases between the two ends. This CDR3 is CASSVGGPGLDQPQHF. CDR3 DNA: TGTGCCAGCAGTGTTGGGGGACCGGGATTGGATCAGCCCCAGCATTTT.

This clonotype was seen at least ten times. The CDR3 region is CSAHGESSYEQYF. In DNA form, the CDR3 reads TGCAGTGCCCATGGGGAGAGCTCCTACGAGCAGTACTTC. The V gene is TRBV20-1, the J gene TRBJ2-7; a possible D gene is TRBD2 (5 bases). V gave up 6 bases and J gave up 0 bases, with 12 bases separating them. CDR3 length: 13 residues. Germline values: CDR1 DFQATT, CDR2 SNEGSKA (reference sequence).

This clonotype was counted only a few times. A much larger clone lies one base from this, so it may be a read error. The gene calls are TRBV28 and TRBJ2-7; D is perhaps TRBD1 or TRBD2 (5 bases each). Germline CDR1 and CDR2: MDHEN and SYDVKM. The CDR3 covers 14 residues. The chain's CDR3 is CACSPGRGRYEQYF. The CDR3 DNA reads TGTGCCTGCAGCCCGGGACGCGGACGGTACGAGCAGTACTTC.

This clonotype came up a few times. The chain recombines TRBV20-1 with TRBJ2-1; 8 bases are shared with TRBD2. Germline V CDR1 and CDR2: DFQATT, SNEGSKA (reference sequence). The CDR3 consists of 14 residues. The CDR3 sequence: CRVEAGAFDNEQFF. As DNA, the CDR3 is TGCAGGGTAGAAGCGGGAGCCTTCGACAATGAGCAGTTCTTC.

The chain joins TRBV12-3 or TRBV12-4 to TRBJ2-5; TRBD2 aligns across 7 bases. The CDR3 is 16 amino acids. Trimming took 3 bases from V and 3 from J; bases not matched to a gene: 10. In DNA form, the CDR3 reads TGTGCCAGCAGTTTCCTAGCGGATTGGGAGGAAGAGACCCAGTACTTC. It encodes CASSFLADWEEETQYF.

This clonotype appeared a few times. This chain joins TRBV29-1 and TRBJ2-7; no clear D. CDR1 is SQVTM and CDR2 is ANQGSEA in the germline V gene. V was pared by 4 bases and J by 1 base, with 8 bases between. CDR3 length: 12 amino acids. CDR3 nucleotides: TGCAGCGTTGGAGTGGGATCCTACGAGCAGTACTTC. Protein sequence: CSVGVGSYEQYF.

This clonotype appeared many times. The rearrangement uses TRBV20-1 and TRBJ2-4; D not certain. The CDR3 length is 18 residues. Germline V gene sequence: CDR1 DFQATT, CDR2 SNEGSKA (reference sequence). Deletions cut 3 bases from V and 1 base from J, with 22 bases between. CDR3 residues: CSASDLGLAYSAKNIQYF. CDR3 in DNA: TGCAGTGCTAGCGACCTGGGGTTAGCATATTCCGCCAAAAACATTCAGTACTTC.

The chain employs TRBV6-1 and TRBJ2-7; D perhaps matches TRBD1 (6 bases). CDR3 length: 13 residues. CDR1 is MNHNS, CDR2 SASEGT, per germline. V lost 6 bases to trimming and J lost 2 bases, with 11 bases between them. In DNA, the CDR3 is TGTGCCAGCAGCAACGGACAGACCTACGAGCAGTACTTC. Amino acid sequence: CASSNGQTYEQYF.

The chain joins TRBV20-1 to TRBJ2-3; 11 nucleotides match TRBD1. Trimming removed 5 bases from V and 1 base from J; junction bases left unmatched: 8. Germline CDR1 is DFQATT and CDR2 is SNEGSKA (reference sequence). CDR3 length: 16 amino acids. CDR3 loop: CSAQDRGLGGTDTQYF. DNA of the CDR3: TGCAGTGCTCAGGACAGGGGGCTAGGAGGCACAGATACGCAGTATTTT.

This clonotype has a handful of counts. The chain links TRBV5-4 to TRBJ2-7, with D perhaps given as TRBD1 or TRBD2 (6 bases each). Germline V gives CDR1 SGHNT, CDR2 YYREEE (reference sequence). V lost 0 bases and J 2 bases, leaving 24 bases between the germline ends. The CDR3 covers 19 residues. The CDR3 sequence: CASSLVLRRTAGSTYEQYF. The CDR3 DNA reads TGTGCCAGCAGCTTGGTTCTGCGGCGGACAGCGGGCTCCACCTACGAGCAGTACTTC. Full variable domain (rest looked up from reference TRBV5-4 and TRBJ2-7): ETGVTQSPTHLIKTRGQQVTLRCSSQSGHNTVSWYQQALGQGPQFIFQYYREEENGRGNFPPRFSGLQFPNYSSELNVNALELDDSALYLCASSLVLRRTAGSTYEQYFGPGTRLTVT.

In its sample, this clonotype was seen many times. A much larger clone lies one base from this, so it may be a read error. CDR3 coding DNA: TGTGCCAACAGTTTTACGGGGGGGAATTCCGGGGAGCTGTTTTTT. Its translation is CANSFTGGNSGELFF. This chain joins TRBV28 and TRBJ2-2, with 8 bases fitting TRBD2. The CDR3 length is 15 residues. Germline CDR1 and CDR2: MDHEN and SYDVKM.

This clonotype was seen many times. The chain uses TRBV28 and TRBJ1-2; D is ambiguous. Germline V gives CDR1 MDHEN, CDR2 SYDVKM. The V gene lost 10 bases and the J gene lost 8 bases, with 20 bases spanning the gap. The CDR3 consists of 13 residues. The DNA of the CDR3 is TGTGCCACCCTAGTCGGGAGGGTCGGCGGCTACACCTTC. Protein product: CATLVGRVGGYTF.

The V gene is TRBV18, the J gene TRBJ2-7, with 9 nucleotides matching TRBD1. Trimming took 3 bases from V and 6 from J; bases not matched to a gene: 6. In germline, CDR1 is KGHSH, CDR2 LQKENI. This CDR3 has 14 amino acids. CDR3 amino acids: CASSPGTGYSEQYF. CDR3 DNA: TGTGCCAGCTCACCCGGGACAGGGTATTCCGAGCAGTACTTC.

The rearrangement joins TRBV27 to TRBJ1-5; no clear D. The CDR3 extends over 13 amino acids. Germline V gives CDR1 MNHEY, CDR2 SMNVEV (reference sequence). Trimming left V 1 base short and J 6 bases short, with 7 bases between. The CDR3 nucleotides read TGTGCCAGCAGTTTATTTATTTTTCAGCCCCAGCATTTT. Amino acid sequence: CASSLFIFQPQHF.

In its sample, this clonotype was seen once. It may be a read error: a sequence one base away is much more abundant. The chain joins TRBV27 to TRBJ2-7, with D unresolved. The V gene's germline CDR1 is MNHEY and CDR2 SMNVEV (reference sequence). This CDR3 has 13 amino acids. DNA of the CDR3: TGTGCCTGCAGTCCCGCGCGTTGGAACGAGCAGTACTTC. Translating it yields CACSPARWNEQYF.

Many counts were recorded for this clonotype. The CDR3 bases are TGTGCCAGCGCATCGACACAGGGGTTCGGCTACACCTTC. Translation: CASASTQGFGYTF. The chain links TRBV2 to TRBJ1-2; 7 nucleotides align to TRBD1. In germline, CDR1 is SNHLY, CDR2 FYNNEI. Germline trimming cut 8 bases from V and 8 bases from J; bases unmatched to any gene: 11. CDR3 length: 13 residues. Using reference TRBV2 and TRBJ1-2 for the parts outside the CDR3, the full variable domain is EPEVTQTPSHQVTQMGQEVILRCVPISNHLYFYWYRQILGQKVEFLVSFYNNEISEKSEIFDDQFSVERPDGSNFTLKIRSTKLEDSAMYFCASASTQGFGYTFGSGTRLTVV.

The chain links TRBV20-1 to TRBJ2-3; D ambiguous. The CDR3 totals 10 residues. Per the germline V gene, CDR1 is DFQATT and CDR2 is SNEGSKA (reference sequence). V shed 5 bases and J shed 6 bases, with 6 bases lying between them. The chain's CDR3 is CSAGSDTQYF. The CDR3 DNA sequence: TGCAGTGCTGGATCGGATACGCAGTATTTT.

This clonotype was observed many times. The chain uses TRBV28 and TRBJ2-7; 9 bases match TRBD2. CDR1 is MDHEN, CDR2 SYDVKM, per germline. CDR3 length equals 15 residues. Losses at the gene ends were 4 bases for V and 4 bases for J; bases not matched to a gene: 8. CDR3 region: CASSSHSGRSYEQYF. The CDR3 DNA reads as TGTGCCAGCAGTTCCCATAGCGGGAGATCGTACGAGCAGTACTTC.

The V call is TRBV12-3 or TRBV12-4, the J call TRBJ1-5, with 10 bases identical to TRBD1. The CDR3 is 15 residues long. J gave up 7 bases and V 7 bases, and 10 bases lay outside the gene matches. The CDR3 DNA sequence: TGTGCCAGCACCAAAGGGGACAGGGGTGACCAGCCCCAGCATTTT. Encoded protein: CASTKGDRGDQPQHF.

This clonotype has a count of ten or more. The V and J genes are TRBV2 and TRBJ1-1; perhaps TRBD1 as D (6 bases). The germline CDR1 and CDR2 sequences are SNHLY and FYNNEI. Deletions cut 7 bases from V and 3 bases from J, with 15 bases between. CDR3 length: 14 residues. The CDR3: CASKNRVVDTEAFF. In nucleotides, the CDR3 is TGTGCCAGCAAAAACAGGGTTGTAGACACTGAAGCTTTCTTT.

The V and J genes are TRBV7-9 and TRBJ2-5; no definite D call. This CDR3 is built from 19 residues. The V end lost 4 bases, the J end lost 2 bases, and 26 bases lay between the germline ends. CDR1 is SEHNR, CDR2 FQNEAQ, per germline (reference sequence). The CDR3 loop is CASSSPPNGLGLTQETQYF. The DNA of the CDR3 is TGTGCCAGCAGCTCACCACCGAACGGGCTTGGGCTAACTCAAGAGACCCAGTACTTC.